Given below is one T cell receptor beta chain in context. What it binds is unknown. This sample is drawn from a study of T cell responses to AZD1222 COVID-19 vaccine. Regarding the study as a whole: Spike-specific TCR breadth and depth rose after two AZD1222 doses. The sample set comprised mostly white British donors with more females, and clonal diversity was possibly underestimated. Dominant at 160-218 and 743-854, vaccine-associated CD4 TCRs also spanned spike. Targeting of unmutated variant regions was reportedly seen in nearly half of spike-specific TCRs.

Profiled with immunoSEQ multiplex PCR; TCRdb holds only in-frame clones, not every one. This table holds some 120,000 clones, around 90% found once. The V and J ends lost 5 bases and 6 bases, in that order; junction bases with no gene match: 2. This CDR3 has 13 amino acids. Germline lookup yields CDR1 MNHEY and CDR2 SVGEGT. This sample comprised peripheral blood, obtained on day 0 of AZD1222 vaccination. The origin of this receptor is an adult in good health. The chain employs TRBV6-2 or TRBV6-3 and TRBJ1-5; the match to TRBD1 covers 9 bases. The CDR3 coding sequence is TGTGCCAGCAGTAAGACAGGGGGTCAGCCCCAGCATTTT. It specifies CASSKTGGQPQHF.